This entry concerns a single T cell receptor (beta chain). This clone occurred once. The target of this receptor is not known. Per-nucleotide qualities are absent, and no much larger clonotype sits a single base away. The CDR3 regions of human TCRbeta chains were analyzed by immunosequencing. Turning to the authors' computational methods: Repertoire TCRs were checked for matches against a reference library of SARS-CoV-2-specific TCRs that had been generated using the MIRA antigen-specificity platform. Breadth was defined as the fraction of unique TCRs that were SARS-CoV-2-associated. Depth was defined as the fraction of total T cells that were SARS-CoV-2-associated. Using the MIRA data, each spike-specific TCR was assigned both to the spike region to which the TCR was reactive and to a CD4 or CD8 class. Log10-transformed breadth and depth values were compared by one-way ANOVA with Sidak's multiple comparisons tests. Drawn from immuneACCESS, this table holds only the in-frame rearrangements with V and J called that TCRdb kept. Clones are partly lost; checked studies trace under half to an unresolved V gene and leave the rest unexplained. That table supplies the V and J calls and clone size; D and trimming were determined from the DNA. This sample has under 150,000 clones in its table, and about 94% of those were observed once. The ten largest clones capture about 0.86% of the sample.

Sample time point, as interpreted from the label and publication: baseline before first vaccination. The vaccinee samples were drawn from two UK trials, COV001 and COV002, one of which was a single-blind randomized controlled phase 2/3 trial testing AZD1222 (ChAdOx1 nCoV-19) in healthy adults. For TCRbeta chain sequencing, PBMC samples were collected from trial participants at day 0 and at day 28 after the second dose. This sample is drawn from a study of T cell responses to AZD1222 COVID-19 vaccine (dated by TCRdb to about 2021). A note on the overall study: AZD1222 recipients whose second dose came at about 4 weeks and those whose second dose came at about 12 weeks were combined into one group, since spike-specific TCR depth and breadth did not differ between the two schedules. TCR sequencing was performed for fewer than 250 trial participants, of whom about 200 were given two doses of AZD1222 and some 26 were given two doses of MenACWY control vaccine. Trial participants were enrolled into age subgroups of 18-55, 56-69 and 70-plus years, which contained 148, 28 and 57 TCR-sequenced participants, respectively.

Compared with germline, V lacks 9 bases and J lacks 3 bases; bases without a gene match: 3. Reading the germline V gene gives CDR1 SGHRS and CDR2 YFSETQ. The cysteine opens and the phenylalanine closes a CDR3 of 13 amino acids. The kept DNA is CDR3 alone, 39 bases in frame from the first base. Beyond this particular receptor, the publication reports: Because no day 14 peak-response samples were available, the repertoires could be characterized only after the peak T cell response. Conclusions about previously exposed vaccinees are limited, since just five or six AZD1222 recipients were seropositive for SARS-CoV-2 at baseline. In the small 56-69-year group, the increase in depth fell short of significance, most likely because of low power. The vaccine-associated CD4 TCRs covered the entire spike protein, and the dominant responses fell in regions 160-218 and 743-854. Participants were mostly white British, with more females than males. The authors suggested clonal diversity may have been underestimated. Nearly half of unique spike-specific TCRs reportedly recognized epitopes outside regions mutated in the B.1.351 and B.1.1.7 variants. After two AZD1222 doses, spike-specific TCR breadth and depth were significantly higher than at day 0 and than in MenACWY recipients.

The chain links TRBV5-1 with TRBJ1-4; TRBD1 fits 9 bases in the junction. Sequenced here: peripheral blood, sampled on day 0 of AZD1222 vaccination. The clonotype originates from an adult in good health. CDR3 loop: CATGTGPNEKLFF. In nucleotide form, the sequence is TGCGCCACCGGGACAGGGCCTAATGAAAAACTGTTTTTT.